In this sample, the clone carrying this TCR beta chain turned up a few times. Given a much more abundant clone one base away, this may be a read error. Alongside a J-beta primer mix, a sample-barcoded 5' primer served in a second PCR lasting roughly 7 to 11 cycles. TCRdb fed the 5' RACE reads into MiXCR, producing one record per CDR3 protein. Of 1,500,000 or so distinct CDR3 sequences in the sample, around 40% were seen once. Trimming took 8 bases from V and 3 from J; bases not matched to a gene: 13. This CDR3 is built from 16 residues. The germline CDR1 and CDR2 sequences are DFQATT and SNEGSKA (reference sequence). The entry originates in a study of blood T cells in healthy people across ages.

The chain links TRBV20-1 to TRBJ1-5, with TRBD1 identical over 10 bases. This receptor was obtained from a woman aged 18-35 years in good health. The sample consisted of blood. CDR3 in DNA: TGCAGTTCTTCGTCTTCCGGGACAGGGGTCAATCAGCCCCAGCATTTT. This translates into CSSSSSGTGVNQPQHF.